This passage covers 6 T cell receptor beta chains from one sample sequenced in a study of T cells in Graves' hyperthyroidism and ophthalmopathy. RNA transcripts yielded amplified TCR beta CDR3 regions. HTBI primers were the set used in a first-round RT-PCR of the TCR CDR3. MiXCR, run by TCRdb on the multiplex PCR reads, gives a single entry per CDR3 protein. The repertoire includes under 350,000 distinct CDR3 sequences, approximately 18% of them detected once, and 49% sits in the top ten. The sequenced sample was blood. The receptor source for this set is a woman aged 50 to 65 with Graves' hyperthyroidism.

This clonotype was detected ten times or more. The rearrangement links TRBV18 to TRBJ2-3, with D uncertain. Trimming pared 3 bases from V and 2 bases from J, leaving 9 bases between. The length of the CDR3 is 14 residues. Germline V CDR1 and CDR2: KGHSH, LQKENI. Written as DNA, the CDR3 is TGTGCCAGCTCACCGGCCTCGTTCACAGATACGCAGTATTTT. This gives the protein CASSPASFTDTQYF.

This sequence joins TRBV5-1 and TRBJ1-5, with D unresolved. V was cut by 2 bases and J by 6 bases, with 9 bases left in between. The germline V gene has CDR1 SGHRS and CDR2 YFSETQ. There are 13 residues in the CDR3. CDR3 sequence: CASSFGSGQPQHF. DNA for the CDR3: TGCGCCAGCAGCTTTGGCAGTGGTCAGCCCCAGCATTTT.

This chain links TRBV19 with TRBJ1-5; TRBD1 matches 7 bases. Germline CDR1 is LNHDA and CDR2 is SQIVND (reference sequence). The J segment lost 6 bases and the V segment lost 4 bases, leaving 9 bases of the junction unmatched. The CDR3 has 15 amino acids. CDR3 nucleotides: TGTGCCAGTAGTACGGATACAGGGGTGAGTCAGCCCCAGCATTTT. This encodes CASSTDTGVSQPQHF.

Only a few counts were recorded for this clonotype. V is TRBV6-1 and J is TRBJ1-1; D unclear. Germline CDR1 and CDR2: MNHNS and SASEGT. V gave up 5 bases and J gave up 4 bases, with 17 bases separating them. CDR3 size: 15 residues. CDR3 amino acids: CASSSRVPWVTEAFF. Here the CDR3 DNA reads TGTGCCAGCAGTTCAAGGGTCCCCTGGGTCACTGAAGCTTTCTTT.

This clonotype was found a few times. This chain links TRBV6-2 or TRBV6-3 with TRBJ1-2, with D uncertain. The CDR3 extends over 15 amino acids. The germline gives CDR1 MNHEY, CDR2 SVGEGT. Trimming took 5 bases from V and 8 from J, leaving 21 bases between them. CDR3 nucleotides: TGTGCCAGCAGTCCCCCATCATCCCCGGTTCGCGGCTACACCTTC. Encoded protein: CASSPPSSPVRGYTF.

This clonotype was detected only a few times. The chain carries TRBV19 and TRBJ2-5; a weak D match, TRBD2 (6 bases). The CDR3 is 14 amino acids. Germline assignment: CDR1 LNHDA and CDR2 SQIVND (reference sequence). CDR3 nucleotides: TGTGCAAGCGCGGACTACCCCGGACAAGAGACCCAGTACTTC. This gives the protein CASADYPGQETQYF.